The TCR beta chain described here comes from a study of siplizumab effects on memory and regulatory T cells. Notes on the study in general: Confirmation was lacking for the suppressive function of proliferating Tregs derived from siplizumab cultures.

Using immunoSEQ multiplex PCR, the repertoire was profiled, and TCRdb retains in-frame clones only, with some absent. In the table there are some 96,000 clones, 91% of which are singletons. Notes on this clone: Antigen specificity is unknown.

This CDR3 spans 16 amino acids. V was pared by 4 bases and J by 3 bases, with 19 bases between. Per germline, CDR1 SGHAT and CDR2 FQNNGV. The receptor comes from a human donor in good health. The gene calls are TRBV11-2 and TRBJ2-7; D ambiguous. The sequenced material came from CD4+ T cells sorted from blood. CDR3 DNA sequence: TGTGCCAGCAGCTCAGGCAAGGTTCCCACGGACTACGAGCAGTACTTC. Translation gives CASSSGKVPTDYEQYF.